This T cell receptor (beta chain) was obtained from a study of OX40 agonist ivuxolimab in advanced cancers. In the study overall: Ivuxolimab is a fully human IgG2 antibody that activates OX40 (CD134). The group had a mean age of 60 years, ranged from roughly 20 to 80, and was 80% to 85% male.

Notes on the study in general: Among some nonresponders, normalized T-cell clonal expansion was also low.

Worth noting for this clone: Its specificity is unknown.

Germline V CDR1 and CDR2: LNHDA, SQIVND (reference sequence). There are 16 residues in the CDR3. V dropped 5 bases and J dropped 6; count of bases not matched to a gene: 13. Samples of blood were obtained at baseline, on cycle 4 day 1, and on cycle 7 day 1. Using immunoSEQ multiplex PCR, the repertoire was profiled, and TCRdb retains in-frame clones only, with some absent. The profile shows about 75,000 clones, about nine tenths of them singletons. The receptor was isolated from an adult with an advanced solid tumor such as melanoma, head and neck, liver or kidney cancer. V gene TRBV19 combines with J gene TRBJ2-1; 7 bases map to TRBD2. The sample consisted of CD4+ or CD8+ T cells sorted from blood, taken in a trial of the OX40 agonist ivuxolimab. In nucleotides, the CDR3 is TGTGCCAGTAGTCCAAGGCGGGACTACGCAGCCAATGAGCAGTTCTTC. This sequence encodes CASSPRRDYAANEQFF.